Below, 9 T cell receptor beta chains from the same sample are listed, as sequenced in a study of blood T cell repertoires in COVID-19. The data were produced by immunoSEQ multiplex PCR, yet TCRdb's version contains in-frame clones alone and is incomplete. The sample has approximately 200,000 clones; 85% are singletons. Sequencing used PBMCs or T cells enriched from blood (not recorded which). These receptors were collected from a man between 40 and 49 years old who had recovered from COVID-19.

The chain has TRBV7-8 and TRBJ2-3; 12 nucleotides agree with TRBD2. V lost 1 base, J lost 6 bases, and 5 bases stayed unmatched. Germline V lookup: CDR1 SGHVS, CDR2 FQNEAQ. The CDR3 has 16 amino acids. The CDR3 DNA follows: TGTGCCAGCAGCTTAGAGCTAGCGGGAGGGATCGATACGCAGTATTTT. Translated: CASSLELAGGIDTQYF. The full variable domain, with the rest looked up from reference TRBV7-8 and TRBJ2-3, is GAGVSQSPRYKVAKRGQDVALRCDPISGHVSLFWYQQALGQGPEFLTYFQNEAQLDKSGLPSDRFFAERPEGSVSTLKIQRTQQEDSAVYLCASSLELAGGIDTQYFGPGTRLTVL.

V gene TRBV19 combines with J gene TRBJ1-2; 8 bases align to TRBD1. V gave up 6 bases and J gave up 0 bases; unmatched junction bases: 9. CDR1 LNHDA and CDR2 SQIVND come from the germline V gene (reference sequence). This CDR3 spans 16 amino acids. Here the CDR3 DNA reads TGTGCCAGTAGAACTCAGGGGGCTGGGGCTAACTATGGCTACACCTTC. Its protein is CASRTQGAGANYGYTF. The whole variable domain, remainder taken from reference TRBV19 and TRBJ1-2, is DGGITQSPKYLFRKEGQNVTLSCEQNLNHDAMYWYRQDPGQGLRLIYYSQIVNDFQKGDIAEGYSVSREKKESFPLTVTSAQKNPTAFYLCASRTQGAGANYGYTFGSGTRLTVV.

The CDR3 bases are TGTGCCAGCAGTTTCAGAGGACTCCAAGAGACCCAGTACTTC. Protein: CASSFRGLQETQYF. The J gene is TRBJ2-5, the V gene TRBV28; D may be TRBD2 (5 bases). The ends were cut back, 3 bases at V and 1 base at J, with 9 bases in the middle. This CDR3 contains 14 residues. The germline V gene has CDR1 MDHEN and CDR2 SYDVKM.

J is TRBJ2-6 and V is TRBV6-2 or TRBV6-3; TRBD2 is a possible D gene (6 bases). CDR1 and CDR2 (germline): MNHEY, SVGEGT. The V end was cut by 2 bases, the J end by 0 bases, with 14 bases between. The CDR3 runs to 18 residues. The CDR3 sequence: CASSYDERDSSGANVLTF. The CDR3 nucleotides are TGTGCCAGCAGTTACGACGAAAGGGACTCCTCTGGGGCCAACGTCCTGACTTTC.

The chain couples TRBV5-1 to TRBJ2-5; 10 nucleotides match TRBD1. In germline, CDR1 is SGHRS, CDR2 YFSETQ. The CDR3 length is 16 residues. The ends lost 4 bases at V and 2 bases at J; junction bases unmatched: 8. CDR3 protein: CASSTTGGAGQETQYF. CDR3 in DNA: TGCGCCAGCAGCACGACAGGGGGCGCAGGACAAGAGACCCAGTACTTC.

The chain employs TRBV5-1 and TRBJ2-5, with D uncertain. Germline loops: CDR1 SGHRS, CDR2 YFSETQ. CDR3 length equals 13 residues. V dropped 7 bases and J dropped 5 bases, with 15 bases sitting between them. CDR3 amino acids: CASEVMAGETQYF. CDR3 sequence (DNA): TGCGCCAGCGAGGTCATGGCTGGCGAGACCCAGTACTTC.

The chain has TRBV4-1 and TRBJ2-5, with TRBD2 matching over 9 bases. Germline CDR1 reads MGHRA; CDR2 reads YSYEKL. V shed 9 bases, J shed 5 bases, and the junction held 13 bases outside the gene matches. This CDR3 region has 15 residues. CDR3 DNA sequence: TGCGCCAGTTCTAGCGGGACCCGCCCGGGGGAGACCCAGTACTTC. Amino acid sequence: CASSSGTRPGETQYF.

V and J are TRBV7-3 and TRBJ2-2; 7 bases are shared with TRBD2. V lost 5 bases and J lost 5; bases outside the gene matches: 8. This CDR3 has 15 amino acids. Germline CDR1 reads SGHTA; CDR2 reads FQGTGA. The CDR3, as DNA: TGTGCCAGCAGCCCAGGCTCTAGCGGTACCGGGGAGCTGTTTTTT. Its translation: CASSPGSSGTGELFF.

The J gene is TRBJ2-1, the V gene TRBV6-5, with a possible D match to TRBD1 (6 bases). Looked up from germline, CDR1 is MNHEY and CDR2 is SVGAGI. This CDR3 has 11 residues. The germline V and J ends were trimmed by 5 bases and 15 bases, with 14 bases remaining between them. CDR3 sequence reads: CASSPGRGRFF. DNA for the CDR3: TGTGCCAGCAGTCCAGGCAGGGGTCGGTTCTTC.